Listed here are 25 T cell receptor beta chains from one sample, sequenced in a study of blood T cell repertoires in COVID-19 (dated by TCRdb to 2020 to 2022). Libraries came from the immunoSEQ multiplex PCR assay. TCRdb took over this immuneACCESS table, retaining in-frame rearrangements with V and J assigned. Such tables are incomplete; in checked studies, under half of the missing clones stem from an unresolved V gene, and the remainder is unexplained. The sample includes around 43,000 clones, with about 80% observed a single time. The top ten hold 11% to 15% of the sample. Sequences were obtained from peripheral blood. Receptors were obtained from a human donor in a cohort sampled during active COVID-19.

DNA of the CDR3: TGTGCCAGCAGTCCTCTATCAGCCCCTACGCGGGGGGATGAGCAGTTCTTC. Translated, it gives CASSPLSAPTRGDEQFF. The chain is built from TRBV6-6 and TRBJ2-1; 8 bases match TRBD2. Germline V gene lookup returns CDR1 MNHNY and CDR2 SVGAGI (reference sequence). J lost 8 bases, V lost 5 bases, and 17 bases had no gene match. The CDR3 sequence is 17 residues long.

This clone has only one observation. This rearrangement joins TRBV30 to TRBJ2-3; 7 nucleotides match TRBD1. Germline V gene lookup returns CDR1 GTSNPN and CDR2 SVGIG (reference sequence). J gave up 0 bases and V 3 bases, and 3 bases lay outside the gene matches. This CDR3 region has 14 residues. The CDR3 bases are TGTGCCTGGAGCCGGGACAGCAGCACAGATACGCAGTATTTT. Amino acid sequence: CAWSRDSSTDTQYF. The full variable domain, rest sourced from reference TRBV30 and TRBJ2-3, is SQTIHQWPATLVQPVGSPLSLECTVEGTSNPNLYWYRQAAGRGLQLLFYSVGIGQISSEVPQNLSASRPQDRQFILSSKKLLLSDSGFYLCAWSRDSSTDTQYFGPGTRLTVL.

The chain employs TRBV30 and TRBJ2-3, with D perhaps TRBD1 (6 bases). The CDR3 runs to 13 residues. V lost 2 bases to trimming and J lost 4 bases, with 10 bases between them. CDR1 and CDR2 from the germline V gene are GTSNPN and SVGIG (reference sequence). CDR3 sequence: CAWSKQGADTQYF. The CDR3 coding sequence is TGTGCCTGGAGTAAACAGGGTGCAGATACGCAGTATTTT.

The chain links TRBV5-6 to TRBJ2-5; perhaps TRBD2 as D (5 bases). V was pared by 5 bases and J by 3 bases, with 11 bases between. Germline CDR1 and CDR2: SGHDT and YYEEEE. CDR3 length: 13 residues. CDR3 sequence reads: CASSRRIKETQYF. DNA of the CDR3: TGTGCCAGCAGTAGGAGGATCAAAGAGACCCAGTACTTC.

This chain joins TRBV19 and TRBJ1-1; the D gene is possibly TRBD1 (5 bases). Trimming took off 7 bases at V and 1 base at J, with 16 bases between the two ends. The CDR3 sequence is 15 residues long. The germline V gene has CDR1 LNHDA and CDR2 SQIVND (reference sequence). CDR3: CASKAQSRGNTEAFF. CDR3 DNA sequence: TGTGCCAGTAAGGCCCAGAGTAGGGGGAACACTGAAGCTTTCTTT.

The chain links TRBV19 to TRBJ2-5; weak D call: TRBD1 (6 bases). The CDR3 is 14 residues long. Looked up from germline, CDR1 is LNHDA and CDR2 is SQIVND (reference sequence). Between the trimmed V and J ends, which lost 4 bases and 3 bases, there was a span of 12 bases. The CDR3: CASSTDRSKETQYF. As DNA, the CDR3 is TGTGCCAGTAGTACGGACAGAAGTAAAGAGACCCAGTACTTC. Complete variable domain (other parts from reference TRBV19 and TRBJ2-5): DGGITQSPKYLFRKEGQNVTLSCEQNLNHDAMYWYRQDPGQGLRLIYYSQIVNDFQKGDIAEGYSVSREKKESFPLTVTSAQKNPTAFYLCASSTDRSKETQYFGPGTRLLVL.

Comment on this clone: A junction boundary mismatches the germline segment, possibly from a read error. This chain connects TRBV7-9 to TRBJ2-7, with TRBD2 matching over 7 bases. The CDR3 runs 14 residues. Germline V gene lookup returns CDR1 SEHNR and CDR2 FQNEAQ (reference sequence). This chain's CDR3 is CASSRAGVDHEQYF. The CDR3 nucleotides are TGTGCTAGCAGCAGGGCGGGAGTAGACCACGAGCAGTACTTC. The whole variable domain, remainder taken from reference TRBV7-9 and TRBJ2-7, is DTGVSQNPRHKITKRGQNVTFRCDPISEHNRLYWYRQTLGQGPEFLTYFQNEAQLEKSRLLSDRFSAERPKGSFSTLEIQRTEQGDSAMYLCASSRAGVDHEQYFGPGTRLTVT.

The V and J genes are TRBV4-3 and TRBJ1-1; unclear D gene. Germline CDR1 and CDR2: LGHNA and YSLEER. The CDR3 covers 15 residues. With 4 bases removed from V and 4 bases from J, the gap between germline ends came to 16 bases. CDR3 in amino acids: CASSPSLAVSTEAFF. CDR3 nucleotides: TGCGCCAGCAGCCCTTCCTTGGCGGTAAGCACTGAAGCTTTCTTT.

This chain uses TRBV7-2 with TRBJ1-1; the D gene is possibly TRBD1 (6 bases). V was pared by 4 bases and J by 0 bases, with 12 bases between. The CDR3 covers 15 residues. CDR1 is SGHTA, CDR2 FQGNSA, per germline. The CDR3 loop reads CASSSQGGMNTEAFF. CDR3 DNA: TGTGCCAGCAGCTCCCAAGGGGGAATGAACACTGAAGCTTTCTTT.

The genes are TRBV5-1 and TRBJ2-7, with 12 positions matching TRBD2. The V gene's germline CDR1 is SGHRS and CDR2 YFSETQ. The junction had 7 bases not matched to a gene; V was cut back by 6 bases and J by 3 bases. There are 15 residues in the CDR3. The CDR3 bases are TGCGCCAGCAACAACCCGACTAGCGGGAGCTACGAGCAGTACTTC. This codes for CASNNPTSGSYEQYF.

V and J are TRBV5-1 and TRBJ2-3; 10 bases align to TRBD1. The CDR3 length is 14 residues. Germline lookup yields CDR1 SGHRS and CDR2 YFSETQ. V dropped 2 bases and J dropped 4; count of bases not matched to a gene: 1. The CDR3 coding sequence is TGCGCCAGCAGCTTAGGACAGGGGGCAGATACGCAGTATTTT. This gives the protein CASSLGQGADTQYF.

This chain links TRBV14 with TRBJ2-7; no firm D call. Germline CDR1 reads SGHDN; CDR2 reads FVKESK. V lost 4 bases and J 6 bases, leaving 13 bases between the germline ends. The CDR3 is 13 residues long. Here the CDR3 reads CASSRGWPGEQYF. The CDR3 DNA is TGTGCCAGCAGCCGTGGGTGGCCGGGCGAGCAGTACTTC.

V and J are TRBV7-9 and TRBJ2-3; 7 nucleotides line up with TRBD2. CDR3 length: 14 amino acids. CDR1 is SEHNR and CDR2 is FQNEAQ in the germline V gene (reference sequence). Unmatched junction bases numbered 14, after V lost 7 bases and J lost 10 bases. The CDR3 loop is CASTRRREGPSQYF. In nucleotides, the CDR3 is TGTGCCAGCACCCGAAGAAGGGAGGGCCCTTCGCAGTATTTT.

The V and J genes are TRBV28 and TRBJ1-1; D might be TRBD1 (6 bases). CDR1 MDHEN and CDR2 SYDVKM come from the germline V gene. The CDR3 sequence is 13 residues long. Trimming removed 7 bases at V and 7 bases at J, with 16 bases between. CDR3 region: CASIYRDTGEAFF. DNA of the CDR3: TGTGCCAGCATTTATCGGGACACCGGTGAAGCTTTCTTT. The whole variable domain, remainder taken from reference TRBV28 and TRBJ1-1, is DVKVTQSSRYLVKRTGEKVFLECVQDMDHENMFWYRQDPGLGLRLIYFSYDVKMKEKGDIPEGYSVSREKKERFSLILESASTNQTSMYLCASIYRDTGEAFFGQGTRLTVV.

The CDR3 here is CASKRWGGSGRTDTGELFF. The CDR3 DNA reads TGTGCCAGCAAGAGATGGGGCGGTAGCGGGAGGACGGACACCGGGGAGCTGTTTTTT. The gene calls are TRBV2 and TRBJ2-2, with TRBD2 identical over 10 bases. V was clipped by 7 bases and J by 3 bases; unmatched bases: 17. Looked up from germline, CDR1 is SNHLY and CDR2 is FYNNEI. This CDR3 spans 19 amino acids.

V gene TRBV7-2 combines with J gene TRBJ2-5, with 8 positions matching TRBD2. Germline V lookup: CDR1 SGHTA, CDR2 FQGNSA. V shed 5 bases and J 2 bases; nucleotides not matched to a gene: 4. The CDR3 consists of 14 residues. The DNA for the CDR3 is TGTGCCAGCAGCGATACGGGGGGGCAAGAGACCCAGTACTTC. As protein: CASSDTGGQETQYF.

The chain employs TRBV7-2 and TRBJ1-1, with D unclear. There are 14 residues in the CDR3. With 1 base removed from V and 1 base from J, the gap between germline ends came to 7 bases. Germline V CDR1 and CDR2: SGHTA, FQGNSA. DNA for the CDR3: TGTGCCAGCAGCTTAGGGCCATGGAACACTGAAGCTTTCTTT. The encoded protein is CASSLGPWNTEAFF.

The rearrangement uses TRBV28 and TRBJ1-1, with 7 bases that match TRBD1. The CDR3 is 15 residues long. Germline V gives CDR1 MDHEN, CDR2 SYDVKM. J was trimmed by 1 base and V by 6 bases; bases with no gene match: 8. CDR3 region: CASSGTVRGNTEAFF. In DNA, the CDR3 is TGTGCCAGCAGCGGGACAGTGAGAGGGAACACTGAAGCTTTCTTT.

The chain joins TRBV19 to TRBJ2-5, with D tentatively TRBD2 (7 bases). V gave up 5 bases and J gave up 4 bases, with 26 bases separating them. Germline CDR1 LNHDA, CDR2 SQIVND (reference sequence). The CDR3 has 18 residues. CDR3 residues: CASSWTRGNWGQRETQYF. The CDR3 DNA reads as TGTGCCAGTAGTTGGACTAGGGGGAATTGGGGCCAAAGAGAGACCCAGTACTTC.

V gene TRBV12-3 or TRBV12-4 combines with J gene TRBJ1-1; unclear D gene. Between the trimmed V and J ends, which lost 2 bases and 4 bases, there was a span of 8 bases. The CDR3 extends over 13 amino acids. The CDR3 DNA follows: TGTGCCAGCAGTTTACAGTCGGGCACTGAAGCTTTCTTT. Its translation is CASSLQSGTEAFF.

CDR3 amino acids: CASSVAGGGNQPQHF. For the CDR3, the DNA is TGTGCCAGCAGCGTAGCCGGGGGGGGTAATCAGCCCCAGCATTTT. J is TRBJ1-5 and V is TRBV9, with D maybe TRBD1 (5 bases). Germline V gene sequence: CDR1 SGDLS, CDR2 YYNGEE. The CDR3 consists of 15 residues. V was shortened by 0 bases and J by 4 bases, with 11 bases between the two germline ends.

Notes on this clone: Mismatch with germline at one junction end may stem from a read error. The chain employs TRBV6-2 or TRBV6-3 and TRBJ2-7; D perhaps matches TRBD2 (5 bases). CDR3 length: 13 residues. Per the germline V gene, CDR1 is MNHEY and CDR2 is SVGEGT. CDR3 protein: CASSQTPGNLERF. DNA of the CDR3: TGTGCCAGCAGCCAAACCCCGGGTAACCTCGAGCGGTTC.

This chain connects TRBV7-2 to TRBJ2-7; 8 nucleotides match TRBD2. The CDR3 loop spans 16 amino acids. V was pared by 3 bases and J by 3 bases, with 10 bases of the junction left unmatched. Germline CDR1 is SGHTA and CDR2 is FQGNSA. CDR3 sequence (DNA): TGTGCCAGCAGCTTGACCTCGGGGGGGGCGGGCTACGAGCAGTACTTC. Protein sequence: CASSLTSGGAGYEQYF.

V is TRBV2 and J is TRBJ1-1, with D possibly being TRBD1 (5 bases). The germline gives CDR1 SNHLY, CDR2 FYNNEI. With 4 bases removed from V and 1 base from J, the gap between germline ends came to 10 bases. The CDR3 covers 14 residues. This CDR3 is CASSGRQRNTEAFF. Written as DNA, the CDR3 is TGTGCCAGCAGTGGAAGACAGCGGAACACTGAAGCTTTCTTT.

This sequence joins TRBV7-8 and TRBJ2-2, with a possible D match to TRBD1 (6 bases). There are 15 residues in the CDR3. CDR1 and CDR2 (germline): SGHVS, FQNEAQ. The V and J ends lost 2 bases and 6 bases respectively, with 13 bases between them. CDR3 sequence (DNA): TGTGCCAGCAGCTTAATCACAGGGTCCCCCGGGGAGCTGTTTTTT. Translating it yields CASSLITGSPGELFF.